The rows below give T cell receptor beta chains drawn from one sample of a study of blood T cell repertoires in COVID-19. Profiled with immunoSEQ multiplex PCR; TCRdb holds only in-frame clones, not every one. The repertoire holds approximately 250,000 clones, approximately 86% seen once, with 3.6% in the top ten. Material: peripheral blood. Every receptor here comes from a man between 18 and 35 years old with active or convalescent COVID-19. The CDR3 runs from the conserved cysteine through the conserved F or W. D genes are given only for firm matches. Only some rows state a clone size, as once, few, many or a class for expanded clones.

cdr3_length,v_call,d_call,clone_size,j_call,cdr3_nt,cdr3_aa
13,TRBV12-3/TRBV12-4,TRBD1,-,TRBJ1-2,TGTGCCAGCAGACGGACAGGCGGCTGGGGCTACACCTTC,CASRRTGGWGYTF
13,TRBV29-1,-,-,TRBJ1-2,TGCAGCGTGGCCCTAGCGGGGATGGGGGGCTACACCTTC,CSVALAGMGGYTF
11,TRBV12-3/TRBV12-4,-,-,TRBJ2-1,TGTGCCAGCAGTTTATACAGGCAGCAGTTCTTC,CASSLYRQQFF
17,TRBV27,-,once,TRBJ1-6,TGTGCCAGCAGTCTTTTACGACAGAGCTCCTATAATTCACCCCTCCACTTT,CASSLLRQSSYNSPLHF
13,TRBV6-2/TRBV6-3,-,-,TRBJ2-3,TGTGCCAGCGGCCGAGTAGGCACAGATACGCAGTATTTT,CASGRVGTDTQYF
13,TRBV14,TRBD1,-,TRBJ1-2,TGTGCCAGCAGTCTACAGGGGGGGGATGGCTACACCTTC,CASSLQGGDGYTF
13,TRBV30,-,-,TRBJ1-6,TGTGCCTGGGGCCGGGATTCTAATTCACCCCTCCACTTT,CAWGRDSNSPLHF
14,TRBV5-6,-,-,TRBJ2-7,TGTGCCAGCAGCTTGGATCAGGCCCGGCGCGAGCAGTACTTC,CASSLDQARREQYF
15,TRBV5-4,TRBD1,-,TRBJ1-1,TGTGCCAGCAGCCCCAGGGACAGATTAATCACTGAAGCTTTCTTT,CASSPRDRLITEAFF
11,TRBV12-3/TRBV12-4,-,-,TRBJ2-1,TGTGCCAGCTCGGGGTACAATGAGCAGTTCTTC,CASSGYNEQFF
15,TRBV6-5,-,-,TRBJ2-3,TGTGCCCGACACCTTCTGCCGAGGGCTGCAGATACGCAGTATTTT,CARHLLPRAADTQYF
13,TRBV5-1,-,-,TRBJ2-7,TGCGCCAGCAGCTTTGGGCAGGCCTACGAGCAGTACTTC,CASSFGQAYEQYF
14,TRBV11-2,-,-,TRBJ2-5,TGTGCCAGCAGCTTAACGGGGGGCGGAGAGACCCAGTACTTC,CASSLTGGGETQYF
15,TRBV6-1,TRBD1,-,TRBJ1-5,TGTGCCAGCAGTGGAGCTCAGGGGGATAGTGAGCCCCAGCATTTT,CASSGAQGDSEPQHF
14,TRBV7-2,-,-,TRBJ1-6,TGTGCCAGCAGCCTGATGGGACTTTATCCACCCCTCCACTTT,CASSLMGLYPPLHF
13,TRBV5-1,-,-,TRBJ2-1,TGCGCCAGCAGGAGGTCCCCTACTAATGAGCAGTTCTTC,CASRRSPTNEQFF
13,TRBV9,-,once,TRBJ2-3,TGTGCCAGCAGCGCGTGGGCAAGCGATACGCAGTATTTT,CASSAWASDTQYF
18,TRBV7-2,TRBD2,-,TRBJ2-2,TGTGCCAGCAGCTTAGGGGCCCTAGCGGGAGGTTACACCGGGGAGCTGTTTTTT,CASSLGALAGGYTGELFF
14,TRBV28,-,-,TRBJ1-1,TGTGCCAGCACCGGAACCGGGGAGGACACTGAAGCTTTCTTT,CASTGTGEDTEAFF
13,TRBV25-1,-,-,TRBJ2-5,TGTGCCAGCAGTTCACAGGGTTTCGAGACCCAGTACTTC,CASSSQGFETQYF
12,TRBV28,TRBD1,-,TRBJ2-7,TGTGCCAGCAGATCGCCCGACAGGGTTAAGCACTTC,CASRSPDRVKHF
14,TRBV14,TRBD2,-,TRBJ2-3,TGTGCCAGCAGCCTCTGGGGGGGTGCAGATACGCAGTATTTT,CASSLWGGADTQYF
17,TRBV18,TRBD2,once,TRBJ2-5,TGTGCCAGCTCACAAGCGGGAGGGCCTGGAGTTTTAGAGACCCAGTACTTC,CASSQAGGPGVLETQYF
14,TRBV27,TRBD1,-,TRBJ1-6,TGTGCCAGCAGTACCGGGACAGGGACTTCACCCCTCCACTTT,CASSTGTGTSPLHF
15,TRBV7-3,TRBD2,few,TRBJ2-1,TGTGCCAGCAGCTTTACTAGCGACCTCTACAATGAGCAGTTCTTC,CASSFTSDLYNEQFF
17,TRBV29-1,TRBD1,-,TRBJ1-3,TGCAGCGCCATGACGGGACAGGGGTACGGGGCTGGAAACACCATATATTTT,CSAMTGQGYGAGNTIYF
14,TRBV30,-,once,TRBJ1-2,TGTGCCTGGAGTTCCCTAACAGAGGGCGGGGGCTACACCTTC,CAWSSLTEGGGYTF
14,TRBV7-8,TRBD1,few,TRBJ1-5,TGTGCCAGCAGCACGGGACAGGGTATTCAGCCCCAGCATTTT,CASSTGQGIQPQHF
17,TRBV10-2,TRBD1,-,TRBJ2-5,TGCGCCAGCAGTGAGTCCCAGATTACAGGGGGACGCGAGACCCAGTACTTC,CASSESQITGGRETQYF
16,TRBV4-1,TRBD2,once,TRBJ2-3,TGCGCCAGCAGCCAAGGACTAGCGGGAGGGTCAGATACGCAGTATTTT,CASSQGLAGGSDTQYF
14,TRBV5-6,-,-,TRBJ1-3,TGTGCCAGCAGCTTAGGGACACTTGGAAACACCATATATTTT,CASSLGTLGNTIYF
13,TRBV5-8,-,-,TRBJ2-1,TGTGCCAGCAGCTTGCATTACGGCAATGAGCAGTTCTTC,CASSLHYGNEQFF
14,TRBV3-1/TRBV3-2,-,-,TRBJ1-1,TGTGCCAGCAGCTCCTTTGACACCAACACTGAAGCTTTCTTT,CASSSFDTNTEAFF
15,TRBV28,TRBD1,-,TRBJ2-7,TGTGCCAGCAGTGGGGCCGGGACAGGGGGCTACGAGCAGTACTTC,CASSGAGTGGYEQYF
16,TRBV7-3,-,-,TRBJ2-1,TGTGCCAGCAGCCCGTTAGGGGGGGGCACAATCGATGAGCAGTTCTTC,CASSPLGGGTIDEQFF